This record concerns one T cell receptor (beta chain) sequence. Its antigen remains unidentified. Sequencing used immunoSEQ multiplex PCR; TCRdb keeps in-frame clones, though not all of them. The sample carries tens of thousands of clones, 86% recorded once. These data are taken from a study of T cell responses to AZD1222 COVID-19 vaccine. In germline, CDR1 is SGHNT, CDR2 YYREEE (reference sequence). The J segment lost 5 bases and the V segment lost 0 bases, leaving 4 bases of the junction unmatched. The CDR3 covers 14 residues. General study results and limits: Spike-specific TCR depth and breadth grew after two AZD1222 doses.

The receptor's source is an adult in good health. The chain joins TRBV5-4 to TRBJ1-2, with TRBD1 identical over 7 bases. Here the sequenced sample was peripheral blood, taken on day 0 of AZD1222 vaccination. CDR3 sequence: CASSLERQGYGYTF. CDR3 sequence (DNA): TGTGCCAGCAGCTTGGAACGACAGGGTTATGGCTACACCTTC.